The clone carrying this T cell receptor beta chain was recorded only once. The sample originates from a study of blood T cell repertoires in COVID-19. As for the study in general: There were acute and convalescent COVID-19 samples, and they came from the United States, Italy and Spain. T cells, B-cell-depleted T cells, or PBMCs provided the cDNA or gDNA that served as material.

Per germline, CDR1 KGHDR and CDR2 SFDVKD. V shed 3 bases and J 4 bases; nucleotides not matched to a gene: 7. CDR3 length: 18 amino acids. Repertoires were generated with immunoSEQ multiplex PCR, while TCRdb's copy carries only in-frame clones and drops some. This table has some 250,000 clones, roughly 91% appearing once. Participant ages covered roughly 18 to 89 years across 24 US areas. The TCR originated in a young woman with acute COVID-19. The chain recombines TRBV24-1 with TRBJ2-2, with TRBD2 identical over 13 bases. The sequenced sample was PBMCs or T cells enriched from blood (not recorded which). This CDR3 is CATSDRGRLAGGTGELFF. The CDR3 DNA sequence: TGTGCCACCAGTGATCGAGGGCGACTAGCGGGGGGCACCGGGGAGCTGTTTTTT.